Following are 10 T cell receptor beta chains from one sample sequenced in a study of T cells in Graves' hyperthyroidism and ophthalmopathy. Regions amplified from RNA transcripts were the TCR beta CDR3 regions. A first-round RT-PCR of the TCR CDR3 used the HTBI primer set. TCRdb fed the multiplex PCR reads into MiXCR, producing one record per CDR3 protein. The sample carries around 200,000 distinct CDR3 sequences, about 18% recorded once. Sequencing was carried out using blood. All receptors come from a man in his forties with Graves' hyperthyroidism.

This clonotype was counted ten times or more. The chain recombines TRBV20-1 with TRBJ2-1; D is perhaps TRBD1 or TRBD2 (5 bases each). Germline CDR1 DFQATT, CDR2 SNEGSKA (reference sequence). The CDR3 spans 11 residues. Between the trimmed V and J ends, which lost 7 bases and 1 base, there was a span of 5 bases. In DNA form, the CDR3 reads TGCAGTGGGGGGTCCTACAATGAGCAGTTCTTC. This codes for CSGGSYNEQFF.

This clonotype was picked up one time. The CDR3 nucleotides are TGTGCCAGCAGCCAGGGGGGGAGGGACACTGAAGCTTTCTTT. It yields the protein CASSQGGRDTEAFF. V gene TRBV7-3 combines with J gene TRBJ1-1, with 7 bases fitting TRBD1. J gave up 3 bases and V 5 bases, and 6 bases lay outside the gene matches. Germline CDR1 SGHTA, CDR2 FQGTGA. The CDR3 is 14 amino acids. The full variable domain, its missing parts supplied by reference TRBV7-3 and TRBJ1-1, is GAGVSQTPSNKVTEKGKYVELRCDPISGHTALYWYRQSLGQGPEFLIYFQGTGAADDSGLPNDRFFAVRPEGSVSTLKIQRTERGDSAVYLCASSQGGRDTEAFFGQGTRLTVV.

The J gene is TRBJ2-5, the V gene TRBV6-2 or TRBV6-3; 9 bases are a match to TRBD1. The CDR3 is 15 residues long. V shed 2 bases and J 4 bases; nucleotides not matched to a gene: 5. In germline, CDR1 is MNHEY, CDR2 SVGEGT. CDR3 sequence reads: CASSYGTGKGETQYF. The CDR3 coding sequence is TGTGCCAGCAGTTACGGGACAGGGAAGGGAGAGACCCAGTACTTC.

V is TRBV12-3 or TRBV12-4 and J is TRBJ2-5, with 8 bases aligning to TRBD1. V trimming: 1 base; J trimming: 4 bases; junction bases outside the gene matches: 5. The CDR3 has 15 residues. CDR3 coding DNA: TGTGCCAGCAGTTTAGTCAGGGGGCAGGTAGAGACCCAGTACTTC. It translates to CASSLVRGQVETQYF.

In its sample, this clonotype was seen many times. The rearrangement links TRBV28 to TRBJ2-7; unclear D gene. Looked up from germline, CDR1 is MDHEN and CDR2 is SYDVKM. The ends were cut back, 7 bases at V and 4 bases at J, with 14 bases in the middle. CDR3 length: 13 residues. CDR3 sequence: CASTEGSRYEQYF. CDR3 nucleotides: TGTGCCAGCACCGAAGGGTCTCGGTACGAGCAGTACTTC. The whole variable domain, remainder taken from reference TRBV28 and TRBJ2-7, is DVKVTQSSRYLVKRTGEKVFLECVQDMDHENMFWYRQDPGLGLRLIYFSYDVKMKEKGDIPEGYSVSREKKERFSLILESASTNQTSMYLCASTEGSRYEQYFGPGTRLTVT.

A few counts support this clonotype. The V call is TRBV11-2, the J call TRBJ2-2; 12 bases match TRBD1. From germline, CDR1 is SGHAT and CDR2 FQNNGV. Losses at the gene ends were 11 bases for V and 5 bases for J; bases not matched to a gene: 9. The CDR3 spans 15 residues. DNA of the CDR3: TGTGCCGAGGGACAGGGGGCATACGATACCGGGGAGCTGTTTTTT. Protein product: CAEGQGAYDTGELFF.

Concerning this clonotype: Compared with germline, one end of the junction differs, possibly owing to a read error. J is TRBJ1-3 and V is TRBV30, with unresolved D. The CDR3 covers 13 residues. In germline, CDR1 is GTSNPN, CDR2 SVGIG (reference sequence). The DNA of the CDR3 is TGTGCCTGGAGCGCTAAGACTGGAATCACCATATATTTT. Amino acid sequence: CAWSAKTGITIYF.

The chain has TRBV19 and TRBJ2-3; the match to TRBD2 covers 7 bases. With V trimmed by 5 bases and J by 8 bases, 4 bases remained unmatched. The CDR3 has 12 amino acids. The germline V gene encodes CDR1 LNHDA and CDR2 SQIVND (reference sequence). The CDR3 DNA is TGTGCCAGTAGTGTCTTAGCGGGTACGCAGTATTTT. This encodes CASSVLAGTQYF.

This clonotype was recorded a few times. The chain couples TRBV5-1 to TRBJ2-1; D is perhaps TRBD1 (5 bases). Trimming removed 1 base at V and 2 bases at J, with 10 bases between. Germline V gene sequence: CDR1 SGHRS, CDR2 YFSETQ. The CDR3 is 15 amino acids. For the CDR3, the DNA is TGCGCCAGCAGCTTGATCAGGGCGACCTACAATGAGCAGTTCTTC. Translated: CASSLIRATYNEQFF.

The chain links TRBV6-4 to TRBJ1-1, with 7 bases identical to TRBD1. The CDR3 length is 15 residues. Germline CDR1 is MRHNA and CDR2 is SNTAGT. Trimming at V came to 4 bases and at J to 5 bases, leaving 10 bases not matched to a gene. The DNA for the CDR3 is TGTGCCAGCAGTGCGGCTTCAGGGGGGTGGACTGAAGCTTTCTTT. This encodes CASSAASGGWTEAFF.